This entry lists 30 T cell receptor beta chains sequenced from one sample in a study of beta chain features in type 1 diabetes (dated by TCRdb to 2016 to 2019). The library came from the immunoSEQ multiplex PCR assay. The entire amount of isolated RNA was reverse transcribed using the High Capacity cDNA Reverse Transcription Kit, so the sequenced TCRB transcripts were expressed ones. TCRdb limited this immuneACCESS table to in-frame rearrangements with V and J called. A share of clones is missing; checked studies link under half to unresolved V genes, and the rest is unexplained. This sample gives approximately 150,000 clones in total; approximately 13% of them show up just once. The ten largest clones represent roughly 1.4% of the sample. What the work shows at the level of the full study, not this receptor alone: In all four CD4+ subsets, TCRB CDR3 length was moderately but significantly shorter in type 1 diabetes patients.

No antigens are known for them. Sequenced sample: central memory CD4+ T cells from blood. The receptors here all came from a man between 18 and 29 years old with type 1 diabetes.

This clone was seen a handful of times. The genes are TRBV4-1 and TRBJ1-5; 8 positions match TRBD1. This CDR3 spans 15 amino acids. After removal of 0 bases from V and 7 bases from J, the junction contained 5 bases not matched to a gene. CDR1 is MGHRA and CDR2 is YSYEKL in the germline V gene. This CDR3 reads CASSQDPGGGQPQHF. Here the CDR3 DNA reads TGCGCCAGCAGCCAAGATCCAGGGGGCGGGCAGCCCCAGCATTTT.

In its sample, this clone was seen a few times. The chain links TRBV30 to TRBJ2-5; the D gene is possibly TRBD1 (5 bases). The J call may not be correct, given that the DNA end is closer to TRBJ2-7. The germline gives CDR1 GTSNPN, CDR2 SVGIG (reference sequence). The CDR3 loop spans 14 amino acids. The CDR3 loop is CAWSVLRREGEQYF. DNA for the CDR3: TGTGCCTGGAGTGTACTTCGCAGGGAAGGCGAGCAGTACTTC.

The chain couples TRBV25-1 to TRBJ2-7; D is perhaps TRBD1 (5 bases). CDR1 MGHDK and CDR2 SYGVNS come from the germline V gene. Between the trimmed V and J ends, which lost 5 bases and 0 bases, there was a span of 17 bases. The CDR3 contains 16 residues. CDR3 bases: TGTGCCAGCAGTCAAACTTCAGGGATCCGCTCCTACGAGCAGTACTTC. Translated, it gives CASSQTSGIRSYEQYF.

This clone showed up just a few times. The V and J genes are TRBV5-4 and TRBJ1-1; tentative D call: TRBD1 (5 bases). The CDR3 extends over 13 amino acids. Germline CDR1 SGHNT, CDR2 YYREEE (reference sequence). Trimming removed 4 bases at V and 6 bases at J, with 13 bases between. The CDR3 DNA is TGTGCCAGCAGCCCGGGGGAAAAGGCTGAAGCTTTCTTT. Translated, it gives CASSPGEKAEAFF.

The DNA of the CDR3 is TGTGCCAGCAGCCTACAAGGACGGGGCTACACCTTC. This gives the protein CASSLQGRGYTF. The chain links TRBV7-8 to TRBJ1-2; D not certain. This CDR3 has 12 residues. Germline CDR1 reads SGHVS; CDR2 reads FQNEAQ. The V end was cut by 5 bases, the J end by 8 bases, with 12 bases between.

This chain uses TRBV5-6 with TRBJ2-5, with TRBD1 identical over 7 bases. Unmatched junction bases numbered 3, after V lost 4 bases and J lost 9 bases. Germline-derived CDR1 and CDR2 are SGHDT and YYEEEE. CDR3 size: 11 residues. The CDR3 spells CASSEGQAQYF. The CDR3 coding sequence is TGTGCCAGCAGCGAAGGACAGGCCCAGTACTTC.

In its sample, this clone was seen a few times. The V gene is TRBV6-5, the J gene TRBJ1-2, with a weak D call TRBD1 (6 bases). CDR1 and CDR2 from the germline V gene are MNHEY and SVGAGI. With 0 bases removed from V and 6 bases from J, the gap between germline ends came to 11 bases. This CDR3 has 14 amino acids. The CDR3 sequence: CASSYSTGRHGYTF. The CDR3 DNA reads as TGTGCCAGCAGTTACTCGACAGGAAGGCATGGCTACACCTTC.

V usage is TRBV19 and J usage is TRBJ2-1; the D gene is possibly TRBD1 (6 bases). The CDR3 length is 12 residues. Per germline, CDR1 LNHDA and CDR2 SQIVND (reference sequence). V gave up 4 bases and J gave up 8 bases, with 9 bases separating them. CDR3 bases: TGTGCCAGTAGTAACAGGGCCGATGAGCAGTTCTTC. Protein product: CASSNRADEQFF.

This clone was observed a few times. CDR3 sequence (DNA): TGTGCCAGCAGTACTCAGGGCTACGAGCAGTACTTC. Its translation is CASSTQGYEQYF. The chain carries TRBV6-5 and TRBJ2-7; D is possibly TRBD1 (5 bases). The CDR3 extends over 12 amino acids. Trimming stripped 5 bases from V and 3 bases from J, with 8 bases between. Germline V CDR1 and CDR2: MNHEY, SVGAGI.

This clone has a handful of counts. The rearrangement uses TRBV28 and TRBJ1-1, with 9 positions matching TRBD1. The germline V gene encodes CDR1 MDHEN and CDR2 SYDVKM. The J segment lost 6 bases and the V segment lost 8 bases, leaving 7 bases of the junction unmatched. This CDR3 is 13 amino acids long. This chain's CDR3 is CASGRDRVSEAFF. Written as DNA, the CDR3 is TGTGCCAGCGGACGGGACAGGGTTTCTGAAGCTTTCTTT.

The chain couples TRBV14 to TRBJ1-1; TRBD1 might be the D (5 bases). Trimming cost V 0 bases and J 6 bases, with 14 bases left between them. The CDR3 is 15 amino acids. From germline, CDR1 is SGHDN and CDR2 FVKESK. Here the CDR3 reads CASSQDQAGHAEAFF. CDR3 nucleotides: TGTGCCAGCAGCCAAGATCAGGCAGGGCACGCTGAAGCTTTCTTT.

This clone was seen only a few times. Different DNA sequences within this sample yield the same CDR3. J is TRBJ1-1 and V is TRBV10-3; D possibly corresponds to TRBD1 (6 bases). Germline CDR1 and CDR2: ENHRY and SYGVKD. The CDR3 has 13 residues. Trimming cost V 4 bases and J 1 base, with 7 bases left between them. This CDR3 reads CAISGGGNTEAFF. CDR3 nucleotides: TGTGCCATCAGTGGAGGGGGGAACACTGAAGCTTTCTTT.

The CDR3 loop reads CASGDFYEQYF. In nucleotides, the CDR3 is TGTGCCAGCGGAGATTTCTACGAGCAGTACTTC. The chain links TRBV7-9 to TRBJ2-7, with D unclear. Looked up from germline, CDR1 is SEHNR and CDR2 is FQNEAQ (reference sequence). V was trimmed by 8 bases and J by 3 bases, leaving 8 bases between them. CDR3 length equals 11 residues.

This clone was seen ten or more times. The V call is TRBV18, the J call TRBJ1-2; D might be TRBD1 (5 bases). Per the germline V gene, CDR1 is KGHSH and CDR2 is LQKENI. The length of the CDR3 is 13 residues. V gave up 0 bases and J gave up 6 bases, with 8 bases separating them. CDR3 in amino acids: CASSPPVGDGYTF. The DNA of the CDR3 is TGTGCCAGCTCACCACCTGTGGGGGATGGCTACACCTTC.

This clone was observed a few times. The chain uses TRBV25-1 and TRBJ1-1; a possible D gene is TRBD1 (6 bases). Germline values: CDR1 MGHDK, CDR2 SYGVNS. The CDR3 sequence is 14 residues long. The germline V and J ends were trimmed by 5 bases and 0 bases, with 10 bases remaining between them. CDR3 sequence: CASSTRGLNTEAFF. For the CDR3, the DNA is TGTGCCAGCAGTACCAGGGGACTGAACACTGAAGCTTTCTTT.

The genes are TRBV30 and TRBJ1-5; no clear D gene. The CDR3 is made up of 11 amino acids. CDR1 is GTSNPN, CDR2 SVGIG, per germline (reference sequence). Trimming cost V 2 bases and J 9 bases, with 8 bases left between them. The CDR3 sequence: CAWSRIGPQHF. The CDR3 DNA follows: TGTGCCTGGAGTCGTATCGGGCCCCAGCATTTT. The variable domain in full, completed from reference TRBV30 and TRBJ1-5, reads SQTIHQWPATLVQPVGSPLSLECTVEGTSNPNLYWYRQAAGRGLQLLFYSVGIGQISSEVPQNLSASRPQDRQFILSSKKLLLSDSGFYLCAWSRIGPQHFGDGTRLSIL.

The chain couples TRBV6-1 to TRBJ1-2; D is unresolved. CDR1 and CDR2 from the germline V gene are MNHNS and SASEGT. The CDR3 loop spans 13 amino acids. The V and J ends lost 2 bases and 5 bases respectively, with 9 bases between them. The CDR3 DNA follows: TGTGCCAGCAGTGAATCAGGATCTTATGGCTACACCTTC. Amino acid sequence: CASSESGSYGYTF.

This clone was counted only a few times. The chain has TRBV9 and TRBJ2-1; 8 nucleotides agree with TRBD2. There are 16 residues in the CDR3. Germline-derived CDR1 and CDR2 are SGDLS and YYNGEE. V lost 4 bases to trimming and J lost 10 bases; unmatched junction nucleotides: 16. The CDR3 region is CASSPPWGTSVLEQFF. For the CDR3, the DNA is TGTGCCAGCAGCCCCCCATGGGGGACTAGTGTGTTGGAGCAGTTCTTC.

This clone was seen only a few times. CDR3 residues: CAWRTGPWEQYF. CDR3 nucleotide sequence: TGTGCCTGGAGGACAGGGCCGTGGGAGCAGTACTTC. This chain links TRBV30 with TRBJ2-7; TRBD1 matches at 7 bases. The junction had 6 bases not matched to a gene; V was cut back by 3 bases and J by 7 bases. Germline lookup yields CDR1 GTSNPN and CDR2 SVGIG (reference sequence). This CDR3 is built from 12 residues.

This clone was picked up a small number of times. This chain connects TRBV9 to TRBJ2-7; no clear D. The ends were cut back, 0 bases at V and 1 base at J, with 8 bases in the middle. Germline V gene lookup returns CDR1 SGDLS and CDR2 YYNGEE. The CDR3 covers 14 residues. CDR3 DNA sequence: TGTGCCAGCAGCGTAGATTGGGGATCCTACGAGCAGTACTTC. Protein product: CASSVDWGSYEQYF.

The chain combines TRBV15 with TRBJ2-2, with D possibly matching TRBD1 (5 bases). From germline, CDR1 is LNHNV and CDR2 YYDKDF (reference sequence). The CDR3 runs 15 residues. V was clipped by 0 bases and J by 7 bases, with 12 bases between them. The CDR3: CATSRDRVRNGELFF. The CDR3 coding sequence is TGTGCCACCAGCAGAGACAGGGTCCGTAACGGGGAGCTGTTTTTT.

The genes are TRBV6-1 and TRBJ2-3, with a tentative D call TRBD2 (6 bases). V was trimmed by 7 bases and J by 5 bases, leaving 13 bases between them. Germline V lookup: CDR1 MNHNS, CDR2 SASEGT. The length of the CDR3 is 13 residues. CDR3 sequence reads: CASKVPGLDTQYF. CDR3 bases: TGTGCCAGCAAGGTCCCGGGACTAGATACGCAGTATTTT.

In this sample, this clone turned up a few times. This chain uses TRBV30 with TRBJ2-2; TRBD1 matches 9 bases. The CDR3 runs 14 residues. Looked up from germline, CDR1 is GTSNPN and CDR2 is SVGIG (reference sequence). After removal of 6 bases from V and 1 base from J, the junction contained 3 bases not matched to a gene. CDR3 bases: TGTGCCTGTTCGGGACAGGGGAACACCGGGGAGCTGTTTTTT. This encodes CACSGQGNTGELFF. Full variable domain (rest looked up from reference TRBV30 and TRBJ2-2): SQTIHQWPATLVQPVGSPLSLECTVEGTSNPNLYWYRQAAGRGLQLLFYSVGIGQISSEVPQNLSASRPQDRQFILSSKKLLLSDSGFYLCACSGQGNTGELFFGEGSRLTVL.

This clone was counted a few times. The rearrangement links TRBV4-1 to TRBJ2-3, with TRBD1 matching over 9 bases. V trimming: 0 bases; J trimming: 2 bases; junction bases outside the gene matches: 6. The CDR3 loop spans 17 amino acids. Germline V gene sequence: CDR1 MGHRA, CDR2 YSYEKL. CDR3 amino acids: CASSQDTGQGITDTQYF. CDR3 nucleotides: TGCGCCAGCAGCCAAGATACGGGACAGGGAATCACAGATACGCAGTATTTT.

The chain combines TRBV6-1 with TRBJ1-4; a possible D gene is TRBD1 (6 bases). The CDR3 loop spans 14 amino acids. Deletions cut 7 bases from V and 5 bases from J, with 14 bases between. Germline loops: CDR1 MNHNS, CDR2 SASEGT. The CDR3 spells CASMAGDTNEKLFF. CDR3 nucleotides: TGTGCCAGCATGGCCGGGGACACGAATGAAAAACTGTTTTTT.

The V gene is TRBV29-1, the J gene TRBJ2-5; D may be TRBD1 (6 bases). The J call may be mistaken, given a closer DNA end match to TRBJ2-7. Germline assignment: CDR1 SQVTM and CDR2 ANQGSEA. This CDR3 has 12 residues. Here the CDR3 reads CSVATGTDEQYF. CDR3 coding DNA: TGCAGCGTCGCTACAGGGACCGACGAGCAGTACTTC.

This clone was seen repeatedly, ten times or more. This chain joins TRBV9 and TRBJ2-7; tentatively, D is TRBD1 or TRBD2 (5 bases each). This CDR3 has 14 residues. Trimming pared 2 bases from V and 0 bases from J, leaving 9 bases between. CDR1 is SGDLS and CDR2 is YYNGEE in the germline V gene. The CDR3 DNA reads TGTGCCAGCAGCGTTGAGGGGCGCTCCTACGAGCAGTACTTC. Its protein product is CASSVEGRSYEQYF. The full variable domain, with the rest looked up from reference TRBV9 and TRBJ2-7, is DSGVTQTPKHLITATGQRVTLRCSPRSGDLSVYWYQQSLDQGLQFLIQYYNGEERAKGNILERFSAQQFPDLHSELNLSSLELGDSALYFCASSVEGRSYEQYFGPGTRLTVT.

This clone was picked up a small number of times. V gene TRBV20-1 combines with J gene TRBJ1-2, with D unresolved. Germline loops: CDR1 DFQATT, CDR2 SNEGSKA (reference sequence). This CDR3 has 10 amino acids. Trimming cost V 3 bases and J 9 bases, with 8 bases left between them. In nucleotides, the CDR3 is TGCAGTGCTAGCACGGCCAGCTACACCTTC. The encoded protein is CSASTASYTF.

J is TRBJ1-1 and V is TRBV5-1; 7 nucleotides agree with TRBD1. The CDR3 loop spans 17 amino acids. Germline assignment: CDR1 SGHRS and CDR2 YFSETQ. Trimming cost V 0 bases and J 5 bases; bases outside gene matches: 13. The CDR3 spells CASSLALETGWSTEAFF. The DNA of the CDR3 is TGCGCCAGCAGCTTGGCCCTAGAGACAGGGTGGAGTACTGAAGCTTTCTTT.

This clone was detected only a few times. The chain is built from TRBV12-2 and TRBJ2-1; the DNA was not used to check the table's D call, TRBD2. TRBV12-2 is termed a pseudogene. This CDR3 comprises 18 residues. The CDR3 region has the DNA TGTGCAAGTCGCCATAGTCCCTATCGCGGGGGTCCCTACAATGAGCAGTTCTTC. Amino acid sequence: CASRHSPYRGGPYNEQFF.